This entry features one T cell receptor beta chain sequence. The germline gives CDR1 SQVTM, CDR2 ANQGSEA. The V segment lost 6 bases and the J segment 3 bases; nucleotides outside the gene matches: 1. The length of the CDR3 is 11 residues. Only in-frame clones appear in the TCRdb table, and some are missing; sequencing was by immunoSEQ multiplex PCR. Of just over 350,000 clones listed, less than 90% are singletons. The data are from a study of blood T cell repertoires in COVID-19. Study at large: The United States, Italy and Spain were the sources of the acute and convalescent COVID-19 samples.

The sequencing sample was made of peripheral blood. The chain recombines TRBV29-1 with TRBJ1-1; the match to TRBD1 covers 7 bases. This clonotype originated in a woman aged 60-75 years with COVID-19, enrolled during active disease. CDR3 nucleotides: TGCAGCGTCCAGGGGGACACTGAAGCTTTCTTT. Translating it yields CSVQGDTEAFF.